This T cell receptor beta chain was profiled in a study of graft-versus-host responses after intestinal transplantation. Study at large: Uniformly, recipients were administered anti-thymocyte globulin induction with subsequent tacrolimus and steroids for three to four years.

This CDR3 has 14 residues. CDR1 is SGHNT and CDR2 is YYREEE in the germline V gene (reference sequence). Trimming cost V 5 bases and J 5 bases; bases outside gene matches: 9. In this sample, this clone turned up a few times. The repertoire was sequenced with immunoSEQ multiplex PCR; TCRdb's copy has only in-frame clones and lacks some. The table shows about 21,000 clones, with about 45% occurring only once. Sequences were derived from alloreactive CD4+ T cells from a mixed lymphocyte reaction culture, sampled before intestinal transplant. Subset defined: CFSE-low proliferating T cells sorted from roughly six-day pre-transplant mixed lymphocyte reaction (GvH or HvG direction). The clonotype comes from a human patient who received an intestinal transplant. The V gene is TRBV5-4, the J gene TRBJ2-7, with 8 positions matching TRBD2. CDR3 in DNA: TGTGCCAGCAGACCGGGGGGGAGGAGGGACGAGCAGTACTTC. Its translation: CASRPGGRRDEQYF.